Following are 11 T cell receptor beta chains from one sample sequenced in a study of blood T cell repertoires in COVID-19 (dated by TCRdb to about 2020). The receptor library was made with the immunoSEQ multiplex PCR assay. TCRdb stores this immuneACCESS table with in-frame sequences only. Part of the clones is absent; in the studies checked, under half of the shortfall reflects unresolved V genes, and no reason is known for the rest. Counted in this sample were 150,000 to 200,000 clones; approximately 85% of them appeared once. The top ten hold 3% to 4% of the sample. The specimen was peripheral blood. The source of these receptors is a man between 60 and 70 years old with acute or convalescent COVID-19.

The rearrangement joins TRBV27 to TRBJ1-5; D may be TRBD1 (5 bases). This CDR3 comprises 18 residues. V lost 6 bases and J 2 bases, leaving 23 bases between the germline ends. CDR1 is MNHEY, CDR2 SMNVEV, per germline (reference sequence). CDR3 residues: CASSLRGGGTMGNQPQHF. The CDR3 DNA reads TGTGCCAGCAGCCTCCGGGGCGGGGGGACCATGGGCAATCAGCCCCAGCATTTT.

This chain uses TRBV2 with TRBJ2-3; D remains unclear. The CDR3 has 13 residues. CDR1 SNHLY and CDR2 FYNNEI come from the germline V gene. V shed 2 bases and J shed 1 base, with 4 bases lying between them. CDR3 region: CASSELGTDTQYF. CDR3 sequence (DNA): TGTGCCAGCAGTGAACTAGGCACAGATACGCAGTATTTT. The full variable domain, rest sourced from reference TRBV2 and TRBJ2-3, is EPEVTQTPSHQVTQMGQEVILRCVPISNHLYFYWYRQILGQKVEFLVSFYNNEISEKSEIFDDQFSVERPDGSNFTLKIRSTKLEDSAMYFCASSELGTDTQYFGPGTRLTVL.

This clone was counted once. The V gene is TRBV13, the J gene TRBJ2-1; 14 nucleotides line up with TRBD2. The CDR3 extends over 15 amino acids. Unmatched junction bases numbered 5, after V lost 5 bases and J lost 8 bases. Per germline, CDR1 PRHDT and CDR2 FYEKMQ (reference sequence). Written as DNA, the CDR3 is TGTGCCAGCAGCCAGGGACTAGCGGGAGTATATGAGCAGTTCTTC. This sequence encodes CASSQGLAGVYEQFF. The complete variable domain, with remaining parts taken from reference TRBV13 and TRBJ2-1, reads AAGVIQSPRHLIKEKRETATLKCYPIPRHDTVYWYQQGPGQDPQFLISFYEKMQSDKGSIPDRFSAQQFSDYHSELNMSSLELGDSALYFCASSQGLAGVYEQFFGPGTRLTVL.

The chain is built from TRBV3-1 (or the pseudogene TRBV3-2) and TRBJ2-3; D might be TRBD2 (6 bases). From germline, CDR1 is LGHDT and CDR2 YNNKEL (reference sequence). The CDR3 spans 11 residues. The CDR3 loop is CAAGGSTMQYF. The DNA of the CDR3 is TGTGCAGCTGGGGGGAGTACTATGCAGTATTTT.

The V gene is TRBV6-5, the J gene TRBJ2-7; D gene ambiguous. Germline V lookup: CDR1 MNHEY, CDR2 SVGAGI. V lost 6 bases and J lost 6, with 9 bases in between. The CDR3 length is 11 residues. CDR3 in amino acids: CASSLGGEQYF. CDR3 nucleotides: TGTGCCAGCAGCCTCGGTGGCGAGCAGTACTTC.

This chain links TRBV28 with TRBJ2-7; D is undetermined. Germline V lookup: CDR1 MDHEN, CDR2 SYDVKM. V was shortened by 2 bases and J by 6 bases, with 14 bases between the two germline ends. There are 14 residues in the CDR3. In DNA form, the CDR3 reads TGTGCCAGCAGTTTAGGAGAAGAGCGCAGCGAGCAGTACTTC. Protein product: CASSLGEERSEQYF.

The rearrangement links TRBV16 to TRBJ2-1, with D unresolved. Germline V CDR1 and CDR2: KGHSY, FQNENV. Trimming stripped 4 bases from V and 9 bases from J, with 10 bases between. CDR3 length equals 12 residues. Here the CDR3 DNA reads TGTGCCAGCAGCCTCCGCGGCGGTGAGCAGTTCTTC. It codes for CASSLRGGEQFF.

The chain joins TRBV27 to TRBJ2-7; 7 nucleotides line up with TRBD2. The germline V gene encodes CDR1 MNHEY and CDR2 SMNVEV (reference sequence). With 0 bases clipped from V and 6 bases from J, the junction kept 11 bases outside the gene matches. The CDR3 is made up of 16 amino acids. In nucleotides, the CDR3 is TGTGCCAGCAGTTTATCCCTCGGAGGCGGGAGTTCCGAGCAGTACTTC. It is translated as CASSLSLGGGSSEQYF.

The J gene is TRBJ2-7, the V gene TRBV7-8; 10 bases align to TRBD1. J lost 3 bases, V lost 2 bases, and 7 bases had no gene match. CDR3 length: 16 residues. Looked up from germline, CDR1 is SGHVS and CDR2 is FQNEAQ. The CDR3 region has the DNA TGTGCCAGCAGCTTAAATTTTGGGACAGGGGTCTACGAGCAGTACTTC. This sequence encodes CASSLNFGTGVYEQYF.

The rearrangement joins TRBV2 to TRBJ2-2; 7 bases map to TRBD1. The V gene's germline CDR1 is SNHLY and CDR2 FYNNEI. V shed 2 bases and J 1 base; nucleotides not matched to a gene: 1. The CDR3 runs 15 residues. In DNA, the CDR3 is TGTGCCAGCAGTGAAAGGACAGGGAACACCGGGGAGCTGTTTTTT. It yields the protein CASSERTGNTGELFF. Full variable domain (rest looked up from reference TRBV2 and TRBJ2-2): EPEVTQTPSHQVTQMGQEVILRCVPISNHLYFYWYRQILGQKVEFLVSFYNNEISEKSEIFDDQFSVERPDGSNFTLKIRSTKLEDSAMYFCASSERTGNTGELFFGEGSRLTVL.

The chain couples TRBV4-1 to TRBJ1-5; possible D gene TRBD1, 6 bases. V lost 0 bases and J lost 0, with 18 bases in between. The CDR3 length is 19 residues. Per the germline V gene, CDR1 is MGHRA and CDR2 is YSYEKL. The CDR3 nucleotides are TGCGCCAGCAGCCAAGATGGCAACAGGGTGAGGGATAGCAATCAGCCCCAGCATTTT. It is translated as CASSQDGNRVRDSNQPQHF.